This T cell receptor beta chain was observed in a study of T cell responses to AZD1222 COVID-19 vaccine. Study findings and constraints: At study baseline, merely more than 5 AZD1222 recipients were seropositive. Per reports, nearly half of all spike-specific TCRs target regions that are unmutated in variants.

With regard to this clone: What it binds is unknown. The junction departs from the called germline gene at one end, perhaps through a read error.

The CDR3 consists of 17 residues. Germline V gene data show CDR1 as MGHRA and CDR2 as YSYEKL. The protocol was immunoSEQ multiplex PCR, while the TCRdb copy is restricted to in-frame clones and leaves out a portion. Of about 150,000 clones listed, roughly nine tenths are singletons. The chain recombines TRBV4-1 with TRBJ2-2; 8 bases are shared with TRBD1. This sequence originates from an adult who received the AZD1222 COVID-19 vaccine. This specimen consisted of peripheral blood, obtained 28 days after the second AZD1222 dose. CDR3 DNA sequence: TGCGCCCGCAGCGGGCCGGGGGACAGGCGAAACACCGGGGAGCTGTTTTTT. It translates to CARSGPGDRRNTGELFF.